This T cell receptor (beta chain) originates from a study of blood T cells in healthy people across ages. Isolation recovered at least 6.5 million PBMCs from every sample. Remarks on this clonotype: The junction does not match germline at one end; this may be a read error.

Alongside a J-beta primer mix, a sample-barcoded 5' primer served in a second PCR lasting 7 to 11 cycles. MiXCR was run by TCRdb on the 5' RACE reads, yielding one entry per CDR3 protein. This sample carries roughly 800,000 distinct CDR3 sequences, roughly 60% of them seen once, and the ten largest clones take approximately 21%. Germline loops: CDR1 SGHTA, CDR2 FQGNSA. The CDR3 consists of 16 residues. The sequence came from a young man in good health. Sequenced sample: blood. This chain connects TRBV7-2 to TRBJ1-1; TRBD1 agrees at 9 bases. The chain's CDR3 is CASSLDWDRVHTEAFF. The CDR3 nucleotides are TGTGCCAGCAGCTTAGACTGGGACAGGGTGCACACTGAGGCTTTCTTT.